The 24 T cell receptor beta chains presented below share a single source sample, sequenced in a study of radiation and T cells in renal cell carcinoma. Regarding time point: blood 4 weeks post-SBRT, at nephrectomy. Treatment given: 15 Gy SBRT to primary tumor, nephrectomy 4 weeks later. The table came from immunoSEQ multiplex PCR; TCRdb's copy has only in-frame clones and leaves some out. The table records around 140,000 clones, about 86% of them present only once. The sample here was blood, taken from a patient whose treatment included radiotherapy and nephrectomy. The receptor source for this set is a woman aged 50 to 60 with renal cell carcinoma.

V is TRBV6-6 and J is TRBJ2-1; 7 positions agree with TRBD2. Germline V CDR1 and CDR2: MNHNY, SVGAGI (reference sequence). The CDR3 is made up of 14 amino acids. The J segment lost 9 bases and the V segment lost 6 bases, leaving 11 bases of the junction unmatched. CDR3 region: CASRASGTSGEQFF. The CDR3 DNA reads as TGTGCCAGCAGGGCTAGCGGCACCTCGGGTGAGCAGTTCTTC.

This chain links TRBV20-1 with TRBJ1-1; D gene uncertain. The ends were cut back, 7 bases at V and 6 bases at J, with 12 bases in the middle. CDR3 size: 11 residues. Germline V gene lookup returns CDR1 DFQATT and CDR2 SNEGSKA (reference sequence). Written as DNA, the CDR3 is TGCAGTGTATTGCCCTGGGCTGAAGCTTTCTTT. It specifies CSVLPWAEAFF.

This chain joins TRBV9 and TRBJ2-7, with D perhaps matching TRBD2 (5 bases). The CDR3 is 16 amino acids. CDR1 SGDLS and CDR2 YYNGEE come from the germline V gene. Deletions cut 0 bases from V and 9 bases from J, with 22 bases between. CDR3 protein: CASSVDGGAVLPVQYF. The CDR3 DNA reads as TGTGCCAGCAGCGTAGACGGCGGAGCGGTCCTCCCGGTGCAGTACTTC.

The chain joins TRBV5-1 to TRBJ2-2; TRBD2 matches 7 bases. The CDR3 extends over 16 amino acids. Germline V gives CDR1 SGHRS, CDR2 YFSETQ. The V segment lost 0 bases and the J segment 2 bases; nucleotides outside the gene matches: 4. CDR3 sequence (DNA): TGCGCCAGCAGCTTGGCCGGGGGGAGCAACACCGGGGAGCTGTTTTTT. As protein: CASSLAGGSNTGELFF.

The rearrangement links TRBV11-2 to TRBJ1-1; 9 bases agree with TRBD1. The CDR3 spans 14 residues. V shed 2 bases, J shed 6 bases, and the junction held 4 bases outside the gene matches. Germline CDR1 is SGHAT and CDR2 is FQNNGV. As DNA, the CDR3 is TGTGCCAGCAGCTTACCTAGGACAGGGGCTGAAGCTTTCTTT. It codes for CASSLPRTGAEAFF.

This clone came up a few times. CDR3 coding DNA: TGTGCCGGACTGACAGGGGGGAACACTGAAGCTTTCTTT. Its translation: CAGLTGGNTEAFF. This rearrangement joins TRBV6-1 to TRBJ1-1; TRBD1 aligns across 9 bases. V dropped 11 bases and J dropped 1; count of bases not matched to a gene: 5. Per germline, CDR1 MNHNS and CDR2 SASEGT. The CDR3 has 13 residues.

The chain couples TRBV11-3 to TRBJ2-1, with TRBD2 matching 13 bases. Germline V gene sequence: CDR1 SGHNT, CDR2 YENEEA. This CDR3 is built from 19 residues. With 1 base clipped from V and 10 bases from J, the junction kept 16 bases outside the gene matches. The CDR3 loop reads CASSLGQLSGTSGMEEQFF. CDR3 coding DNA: TGTGCCAGCAGCTTAGGACAACTATCGGGGACTAGCGGGATGGAGGAGCAGTTCTTC.

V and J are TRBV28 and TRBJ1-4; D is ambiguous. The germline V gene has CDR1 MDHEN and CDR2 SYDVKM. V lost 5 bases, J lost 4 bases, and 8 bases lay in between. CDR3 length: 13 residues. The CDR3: CASSAGYNEKLFF. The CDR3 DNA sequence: TGTGCCAGCAGTGCAGGCTATAATGAAAAACTGTTTTTT. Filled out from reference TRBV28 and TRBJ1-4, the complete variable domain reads DVKVTQSSRYLVKRTGEKVFLECVQDMDHENMFWYRQDPGLGLRLIYFSYDVKMKEKGDIPEGYSVSREKKERFSLILESASTNQTSMYLCASSAGYNEKLFFGSGTQLSVL.

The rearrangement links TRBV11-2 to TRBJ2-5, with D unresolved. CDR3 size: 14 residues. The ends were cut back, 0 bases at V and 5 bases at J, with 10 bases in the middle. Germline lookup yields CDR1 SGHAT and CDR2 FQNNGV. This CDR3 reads CASSLEVVGETQYF. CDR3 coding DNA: TGTGCCAGCAGCTTAGAAGTAGTGGGGGAGACCCAGTACTTC.

The CDR3 DNA is TGTGCCAGAAGCTTAGTACACCTATATAGCAATCAGCCCCAGCATTTT. Translated: CARSLVHLYSNQPQHF. The chain links TRBV5-3 to TRBJ1-5, with D unclear. TRBV5-3 is an ORF, and what it does is uncertain. The V gene lost 2 bases and the J gene lost 0 bases, with 12 bases spanning the gap. This CDR3 spans 16 amino acids.

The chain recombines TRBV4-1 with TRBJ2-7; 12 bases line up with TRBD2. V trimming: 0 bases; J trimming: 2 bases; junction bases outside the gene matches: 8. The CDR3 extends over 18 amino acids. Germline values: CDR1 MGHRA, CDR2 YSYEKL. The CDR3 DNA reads TGCGCCAGCAGCCAAGATCCCCCGACTAGCGGGGGTCCCTACGAGCAGTACTTC. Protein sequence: CASSQDPPTSGGPYEQYF.

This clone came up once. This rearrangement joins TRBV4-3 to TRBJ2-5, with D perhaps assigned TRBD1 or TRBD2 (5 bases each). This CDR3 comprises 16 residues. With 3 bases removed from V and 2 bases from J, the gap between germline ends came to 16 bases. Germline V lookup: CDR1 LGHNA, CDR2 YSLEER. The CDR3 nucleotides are TGCGCCAGCAGCCAGGCCCCCGGGGCAGAGCAAGAGACCCAGTACTTC. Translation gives CASSQAPGAEQETQYF.

In nucleotides, the CDR3 is TGCGCCAGCAGCCAGGAGGCGGCCGCGCCCACTGAAGCTTTCTTT. As protein: CASSQEAAAPTEAFF. The chain employs TRBV4-1 and TRBJ1-1; D uncertain. The ends were cut back, 3 bases at V and 4 bases at J, with 15 bases in the middle. The CDR3 covers 15 residues. CDR1 and CDR2 (germline): MGHRA, YSYEKL.

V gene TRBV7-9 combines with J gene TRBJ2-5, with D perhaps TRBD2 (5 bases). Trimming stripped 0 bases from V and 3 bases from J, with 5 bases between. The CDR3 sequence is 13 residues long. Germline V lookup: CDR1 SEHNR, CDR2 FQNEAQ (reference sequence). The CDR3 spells CASSLAGKETQYF. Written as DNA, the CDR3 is TGTGCCAGCAGCTTAGCCGGGAAAGAGACCCAGTACTTC.

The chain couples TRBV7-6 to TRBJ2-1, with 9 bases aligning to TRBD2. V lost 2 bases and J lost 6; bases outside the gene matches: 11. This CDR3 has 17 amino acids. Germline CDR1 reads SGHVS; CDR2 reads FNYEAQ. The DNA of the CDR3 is TGTGCCAGCAGCTTATGGGTTAGCGGGGGTATATCCAATGAGCAGTTCTTC. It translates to CASSLWVSGGISNEQFF.

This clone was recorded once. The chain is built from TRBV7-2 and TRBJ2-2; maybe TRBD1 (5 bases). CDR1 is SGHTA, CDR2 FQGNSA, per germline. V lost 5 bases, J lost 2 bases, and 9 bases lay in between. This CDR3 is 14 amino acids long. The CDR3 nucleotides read TGTGCCAGCAGCCTACAGGTTAACACCGGGGAGCTGTTTTTT. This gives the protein CASSLQVNTGELFF.

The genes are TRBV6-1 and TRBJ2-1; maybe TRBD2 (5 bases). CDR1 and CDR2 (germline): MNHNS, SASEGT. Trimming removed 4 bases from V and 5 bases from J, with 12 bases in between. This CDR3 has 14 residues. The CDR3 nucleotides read TGTGCCAGCAGTGGGCGGGTCTATAACAATGAGCAGTTCTTC. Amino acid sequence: CASSGRVYNNEQFF.

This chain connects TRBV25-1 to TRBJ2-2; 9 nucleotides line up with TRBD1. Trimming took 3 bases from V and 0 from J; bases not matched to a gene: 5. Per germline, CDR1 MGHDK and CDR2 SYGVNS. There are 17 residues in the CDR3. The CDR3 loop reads CASSDPRQGANTGELFF. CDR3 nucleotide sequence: TGTGCCAGCAGTGATCCCCGACAGGGGGCGAACACCGGGGAGCTGTTTTTT.

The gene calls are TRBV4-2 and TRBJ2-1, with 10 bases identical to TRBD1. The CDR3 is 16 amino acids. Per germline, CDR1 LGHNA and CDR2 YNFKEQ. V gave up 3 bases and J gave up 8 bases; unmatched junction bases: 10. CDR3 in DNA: TGTGCCAGCAGCCACCACCGGGACAGGGGAGGAGATGAGCAGTTCTTC. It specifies CASSHHRDRGGDEQFF.

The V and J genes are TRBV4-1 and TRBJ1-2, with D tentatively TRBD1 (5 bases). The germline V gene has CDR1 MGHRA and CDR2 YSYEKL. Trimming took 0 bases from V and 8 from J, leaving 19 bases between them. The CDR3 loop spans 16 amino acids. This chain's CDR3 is CASSQESGEGLDGYTF. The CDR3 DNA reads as TGCGCCAGCAGCCAAGAGTCGGGAGAGGGGCTTGACGGCTACACCTTC.

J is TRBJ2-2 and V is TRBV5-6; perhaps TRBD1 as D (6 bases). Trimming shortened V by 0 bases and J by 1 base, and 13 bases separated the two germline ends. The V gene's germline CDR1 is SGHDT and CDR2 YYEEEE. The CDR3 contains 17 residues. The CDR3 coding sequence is TGTGCCAGCAGCTTGGGGTCCGGGACAAAGAACACCGGGGAGCTGTTTTTT. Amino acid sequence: CASSLGSGTKNTGELFF.

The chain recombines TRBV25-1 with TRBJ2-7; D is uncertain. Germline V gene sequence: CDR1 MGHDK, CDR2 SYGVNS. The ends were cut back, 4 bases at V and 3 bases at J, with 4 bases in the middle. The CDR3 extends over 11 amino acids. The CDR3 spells CASSGGYEQYF. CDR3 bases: TGTGCCAGCAGTGGGGGCTACGAGCAGTACTTC.

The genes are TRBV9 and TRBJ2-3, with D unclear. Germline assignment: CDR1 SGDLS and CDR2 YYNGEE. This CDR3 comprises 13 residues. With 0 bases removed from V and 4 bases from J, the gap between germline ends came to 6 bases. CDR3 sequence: CASSVGASDTQYF. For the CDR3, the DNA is TGTGCCAGCAGCGTAGGGGCCTCAGATACGCAGTATTTT. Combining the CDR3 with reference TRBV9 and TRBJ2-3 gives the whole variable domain DSGVTQTPKHLITATGQRVTLRCSPRSGDLSVYWYQQSLDQGLQFLIQYYNGEERAKGNILERFSAQQFPDLHSELNLSSLELGDSALYFCASSVGASDTQYFGPGTRLTVL.

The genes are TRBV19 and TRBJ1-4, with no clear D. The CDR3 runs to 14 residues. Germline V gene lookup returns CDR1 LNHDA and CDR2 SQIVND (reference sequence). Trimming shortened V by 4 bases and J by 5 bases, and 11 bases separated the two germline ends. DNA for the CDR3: TGTGCCAGTAGTACCGGGCCTCAGAATGAAAAACTGTTTTTT. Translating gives CASSTGPQNEKLFF.